Following are 23 T cell receptor beta chains from one sample sequenced in a study of glioma-infiltrating T cells after dendritic cell vaccination. Profiled with immunoSEQ multiplex PCR; TCRdb holds only in-frame clones, not every one. The data hold roughly 100,000 clones, with 90% observed a single time. The time point denotes: after dendritic cell vaccination, including at tumor progression/relapse. The sample here was blood, taken after dendritic cell vaccination. The receptors here all came from a human donor with glioblastoma.

The chain uses TRBV5-8 and TRBJ1-5; unclear D gene. The V gene's germline CDR1 is SGHTS and CDR2 YDEGEE. This CDR3 is built from 15 residues. Trimming pared 3 bases from V and 0 bases from J, leaving 10 bases between. CDR3 sequence: CASSSGVYSNQPQHF. The CDR3 region has the DNA TGTGCCAGCAGCTCCGGGGTGTATAGCAATCAGCCCCAGCATTTT.

The chain joins TRBV9 to TRBJ1-2; a weak D match, TRBD1 (5 bases). The V end was cut by 3 bases, the J end by 6 bases, with 12 bases between. The CDR3 runs to 13 residues. The germline V gene has CDR1 SGDLS and CDR2 YYNGEE. CDR3 sequence reads: CASSASGIDGYTF. In DNA form, the CDR3 reads TGTGCCAGCAGCGCCTCAGGGATCGATGGCTACACCTTC.

The J gene is TRBJ2-5, the V gene TRBV18; TRBD2 might be the D (5 bases). The CDR3 length is 15 residues. Trimming removed 2 bases at V and 1 base at J, with 11 bases between. Germline V gene lookup returns CDR1 KGHSH and CDR2 LQKENI. The CDR3 spells CASSPEAGVQETQYF. The CDR3 bases are TGTGCCAGCTCACCAGAGGCCGGGGTCCAAGAGACCCAGTACTTC.

The V call is TRBV19, the J call TRBJ2-7; 10 nucleotides agree with TRBD1. The trim removed 8 bases at V and 4 bases at J, leaving 8 bases unmatched. This CDR3 is 14 amino acids long. Germline values: CDR1 LNHDA, CDR2 SQIVND (reference sequence). CDR3: CASARDRGVYEQYF. CDR3 sequence (DNA): TGTGCCAGTGCCCGGGACAGGGGAGTATACGAGCAGTACTTC. The whole variable domain, filled in from reference TRBV19 and TRBJ2-7, reads DGGITQSPKYLFRKEGQNVTLSCEQNLNHDAMYWYRQDPGQGLRLIYYSQIVNDFQKGDIAEGYSVSREKKESFPLTVTSAQKNPTAFYLCASARDRGVYEQYFGPGTRLTVT.

The chain is built from TRBV6-1 and TRBJ2-2, with D unresolved. With 5 bases removed from V and 5 bases from J, the gap between germline ends came to 9 bases. The CDR3 totals 13 residues. Germline CDR1 reads MNHNS; CDR2 reads SASEGT. CDR3 residues: CASSPPVTGELFF. The CDR3, as DNA: TGTGCCAGCAGTCCCCCCGTAACCGGGGAGCTGTTTTTT.

The gene calls are TRBV19 and TRBJ1-3, with 7 bases that match TRBD1. Germline V gene lookup returns CDR1 LNHDA and CDR2 SQIVND (reference sequence). V lost 7 bases, J lost 3 bases, and 6 bases stayed unmatched. The CDR3 consists of 14 residues. The CDR3 DNA reads as TGTGCCAGTACCACCACAGGGGATGGAAACACCATATATTTT. Residues: CASTTTGDGNTIYF.

V gene TRBV9 combines with J gene TRBJ2-7; 7 bases align to TRBD2. Per germline, CDR1 SGDLS and CDR2 YYNGEE. Trimming cost V 4 bases and J 3 bases; bases outside gene matches: 10. CDR3 length: 15 residues. Written as DNA, the CDR3 is TGTGCCAGCAGCCAACTAGCGACCAGGCTCTACGAGCAGTACTTC. Translated: CASSQLATRLYEQYF.

The chain carries TRBV19 and TRBJ2-7; 8 positions agree with TRBD1. CDR3 length: 13 residues. Germline V lookup: CDR1 LNHDA, CDR2 SQIVND (reference sequence). J gave up 12 bases and V 5 bases, and 12 bases lay outside the gene matches. CDR3 coding DNA: TGTGCCAGTAGTCCTCGGGACAGGAACATTCGGTACTTC. The encoded protein is CASSPRDRNIRYF.

The chain carries TRBV19 and TRBJ2-7, with 12 bases identical to TRBD2. With 5 bases clipped from V and 2 bases from J, the junction kept 10 bases outside the gene matches. This CDR3 contains 17 residues. CDR1 and CDR2 (germline): LNHDA, SQIVND (reference sequence). The CDR3 loop reads CASSSSGGASFTYEQYF. In DNA form, the CDR3 reads TGTGCCAGTAGTTCTAGCGGGGGGGCCTCCTTCACCTACGAGCAGTACTTC. The full variable domain, its missing parts supplied by reference TRBV19 and TRBJ2-7, is DGGITQSPKYLFRKEGQNVTLSCEQNLNHDAMYWYRQDPGQGLRLIYYSQIVNDFQKGDIAEGYSVSREKKESFPLTVTSAQKNPTAFYLCASSSSGGASFTYEQYFGPGTRLTVT.

The chain is built from TRBV7-3 and TRBJ2-1; possible D gene TRBD2, 7 bases. V was clipped by 5 bases and J by 7 bases, with 24 bases between them. The CDR3 has 17 residues. CDR1 and CDR2 from the germline V gene are SGHTA and FQGTGA. The CDR3 bases are TGTGCCAGCAGCCTCTCCCTCGAGGGGGGGGCCAAAAATGAGCAGTTCTTC. This encodes CASSLSLEGGAKNEQFF. The variable domain in full, completed from reference TRBV7-3 and TRBJ2-1, reads GAGVSQTPSNKVTEKGKYVELRCDPISGHTALYWYRQSLGQGPEFLIYFQGTGAADDSGLPNDRFFAVRPEGSVSTLKIQRTERGDSAVYLCASSLSLEGGAKNEQFFGPGTRLTVL.

The CDR3 is CASSLTSGSSPYEQYF. As DNA, the CDR3 is TGTGCCAGCAGTTTAACTAGCGGGAGTTCCCCCTACGAGCAGTACTTC. This chain connects TRBV28 to TRBJ2-7, with 11 bases identical to TRBD2. The junction had 5 bases not matched to a gene; V was cut back by 2 bases and J by 2 bases. Germline V gene sequence: CDR1 MDHEN, CDR2 SYDVKM. CDR3 length: 16 residues.

V usage is TRBV13 and J usage is TRBJ2-5, with 14 bases fitting TRBD2. Judging by the DNA end, TRBJ2-7 fits better; the J call may be wrong. The CDR3 consists of 14 residues. Looked up from germline, CDR1 is PRHDT and CDR2 is FYEKMQ (reference sequence). Here the CDR3 DNA reads TGTGCCAGCACCCCGGGACTAGCGGGAGTCGAGCAGTACTTC. This gives the protein CASTPGLAGVEQYF.

The chain links TRBV19 to TRBJ1-3; tentative D call: TRBD1 (6 bases). V gave up 5 bases and J gave up 0 bases, with 26 bases separating them. The CDR3 runs to 20 residues. Per germline, CDR1 LNHDA and CDR2 SQIVND (reference sequence). CDR3 sequence (DNA): TGTGCCAGTAGTCCGGGACATGTTTCCTACCTTCTTAGCTCTGGAAACACCATATATTTT. Protein: CASSPGHVSYLLSSGNTIYF.

The rearrangement joins TRBV11-2 to TRBJ1-3; perhaps TRBD1 as D (5 bases). CDR1 and CDR2 (germline): SGHAT, FQNNGV. The CDR3 is 13 amino acids. Trimming removed 10 bases from V and 2 bases from J, with 12 bases in between. CDR3 region: CATTGGAGNTIYF. As DNA, the CDR3 is TGTGCCACTACAGGAGGGGCTGGAAACACCATATATTTT.

The chain combines TRBV30 with TRBJ1-2, with 11 bases identical to TRBD1. The germline V gene encodes CDR1 GTSNPN and CDR2 SVGIG (reference sequence). This CDR3 comprises 14 residues. The J segment lost 2 bases and the V segment lost 2 bases, leaving 1 base of the junction unmatched. Written as DNA, the CDR3 is TGTGCCTGGAGTCGGGACAGGGGGAACTATGGCTACACCTTC. It is translated as CAWSRDRGNYGYTF.

This chain joins TRBV6-1 and TRBJ1-3; 7 bases are a match to TRBD1. After removal of 3 bases from V and 4 bases from J, the junction contained 3 bases not matched to a gene. The length of the CDR3 is 14 residues. CDR1 and CDR2 from the germline V gene are MNHNS and SASEGT. CDR3 bases: TGTGCCAGCAGTGACCCGGGACAGGGAAACACCATATATTTT. Its protein is CASSDPGQGNTIYF.

The chain carries TRBV16 and TRBJ2-2; a weak D match, TRBD1 (6 bases). V gave up 4 bases and J gave up 1 base, with 10 bases separating them. Germline CDR1 and CDR2: KGHSY and FQNENV. This CDR3 has 15 residues. CDR3 sequence (DNA): TGTGCCAGCAGCCCCGGGACATGGAACACCGGGGAGCTGTTTTTT. This sequence encodes CASSPGTWNTGELFF.

J is TRBJ2-2 and V is TRBV6-5; D possibly corresponds to TRBD2 (6 bases). This CDR3 has 15 residues. Looked up from germline, CDR1 is MNHEY and CDR2 is SVGAGI. V lost 10 bases, J lost 3 bases, and 18 bases lay in between. This CDR3 is CATARAPGDTGELFF. In nucleotides, the CDR3 is TGTGCCACCGCCCGGGCCCCGGGAGACACCGGGGAGCTGTTTTTT.

The chain combines TRBV7-8 with TRBJ1-1; perhaps TRBD1 as D (6 bases). Per the germline V gene, CDR1 is SGHVS and CDR2 is FQNEAQ. This CDR3 has 15 residues. Deletions cut 5 bases from V and 2 bases from J, with 15 bases between. In DNA form, the CDR3 reads TGTGCCAGCAGCCTAATTTCAGGGGCCAACACTGAAGCTTTCTTT. Protein sequence: CASSLISGANTEAFF.

This chain uses TRBV7-9 with TRBJ1-2, with a tentative D call TRBD1 (5 bases). V shed 1 base and J shed 0 bases, with 6 bases lying between them. Germline CDR1 and CDR2: SEHNR and FQNEAQ (reference sequence). The CDR3 runs to 14 residues. The CDR3 nucleotides read TGTGCCAGCAGCTTAGGGACATCTAACTATGGCTACACCTTC. Amino acids: CASSLGTSNYGYTF.

Only one count was recorded for this clone. The J gene is TRBJ2-7, the V gene TRBV7-2; 9 nucleotides align to TRBD1. Germline-derived CDR1 and CDR2 are SGHTA and FQGNSA. The CDR3 totals 15 residues. J gave up 7 bases and V 5 bases, and 12 bases lay outside the gene matches. CDR3 sequence reads: CASSPTRDRVGEQYF. CDR3 in DNA: TGTGCCAGCAGCCCAACCCGGGACAGGGTAGGTGAGCAGTACTTC.

The rearrangement links TRBV6-1 to TRBJ2-1; 8 nucleotides align to TRBD2. The V and J ends lost 2 bases and 6 bases, in that order; junction bases with no gene match: 6. The CDR3 extends over 15 amino acids. Germline CDR1 MNHNS, CDR2 SASEGT. CDR3 loop: CASSENPGGRNEQFF. The CDR3 nucleotides read TGTGCCAGCAGTGAAAACCCGGGAGGGCGCAATGAGCAGTTCTTC.

V is TRBV2 and J is TRBJ1-1; D remains unclear. The length of the CDR3 is 13 residues. The germline CDR1 and CDR2 sequences are SNHLY and FYNNEI. The germline V and J ends were trimmed by 7 bases and 0 bases, with 9 bases remaining between them. The CDR3 DNA reads TGTGCCAGCAAGGTACAGATGAACACTGAAGCTTTCTTT. Amino acid sequence: CASKVQMNTEAFF.